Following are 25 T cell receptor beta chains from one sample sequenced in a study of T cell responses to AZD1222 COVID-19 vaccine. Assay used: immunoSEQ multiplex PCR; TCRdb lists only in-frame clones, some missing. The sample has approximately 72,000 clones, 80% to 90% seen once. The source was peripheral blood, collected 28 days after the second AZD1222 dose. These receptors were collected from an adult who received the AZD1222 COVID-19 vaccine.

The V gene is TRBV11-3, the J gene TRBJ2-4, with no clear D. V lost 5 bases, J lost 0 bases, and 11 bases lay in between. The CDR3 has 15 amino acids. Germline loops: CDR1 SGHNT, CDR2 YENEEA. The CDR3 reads CASSDPLVAKNIQYF. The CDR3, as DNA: TGTGCCAGCAGCGACCCCCTGGTAGCCAAAAACATTCAGTACTTC. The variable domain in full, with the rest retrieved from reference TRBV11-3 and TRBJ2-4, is EAGVVQSPRYKIIEKKQPVAFWCNPISGHNTLYWYLQNLGQGPELLIRYENEEAVDDSQLPKDRFSAERLKGVDSTLKIQPAELGDSAVYLCASSDPLVAKNIQYFGAGTRLSVL.

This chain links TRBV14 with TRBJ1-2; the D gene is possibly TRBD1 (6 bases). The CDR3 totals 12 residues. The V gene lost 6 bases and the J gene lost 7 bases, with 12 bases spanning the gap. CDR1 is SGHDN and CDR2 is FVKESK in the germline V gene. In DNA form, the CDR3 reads TGTGCCAGCAGTTACAGGGTCGGTGGCTACACCTTC. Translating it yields CASSYRVGGYTF.

The DNA for the CDR3 is TGTGCCAGCAGCTCGACCGCTGGCCCCTACGAGCAGTACTTC. Amino acid sequence: CASSSTAGPYEQYF. The rearrangement uses TRBV5-5 and TRBJ2-7; D is unresolved. In germline, CDR1 is SGHKS, CDR2 YYEKEE (reference sequence). Trimming left V 3 bases short and J 2 bases short, with 12 bases between. The CDR3 length is 14 residues. Full variable domain (missing parts from reference TRBV5-5 and TRBJ2-7): DAGVTQSPTHLIKTRGQQVTLRCSPISGHKSVSWYQQVLGQGPQFIFQYYEKEERGRGNFPDRFSARQFPNYSSELNVNALLLGDSALYLCASSSTAGPYEQYFGPGTRLTVT.

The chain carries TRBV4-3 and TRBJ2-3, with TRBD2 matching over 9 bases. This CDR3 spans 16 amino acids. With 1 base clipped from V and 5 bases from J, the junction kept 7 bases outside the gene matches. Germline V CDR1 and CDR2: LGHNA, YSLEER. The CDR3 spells CASSQGNSGSLDTQYF. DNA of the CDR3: TGCGCCAGCAGCCAAGGGAATAGCGGGAGTCTAGATACGCAGTATTTT.

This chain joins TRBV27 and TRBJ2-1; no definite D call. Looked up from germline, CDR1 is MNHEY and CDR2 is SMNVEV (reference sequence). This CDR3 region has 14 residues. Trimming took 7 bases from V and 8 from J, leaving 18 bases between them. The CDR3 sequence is CASMRLEVLDEQFF. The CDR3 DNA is TGTGCCAGCATGCGGCTAGAAGTCCTCGATGAGCAGTTCTTC.

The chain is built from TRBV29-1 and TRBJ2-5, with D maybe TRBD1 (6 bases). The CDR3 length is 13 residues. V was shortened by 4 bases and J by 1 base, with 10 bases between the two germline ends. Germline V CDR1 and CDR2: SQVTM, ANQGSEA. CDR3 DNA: TGCAGCGTTGTGTCAGGGGTCCAAGAGACCCAGTACTTC. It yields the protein CSVVSGVQETQYF.

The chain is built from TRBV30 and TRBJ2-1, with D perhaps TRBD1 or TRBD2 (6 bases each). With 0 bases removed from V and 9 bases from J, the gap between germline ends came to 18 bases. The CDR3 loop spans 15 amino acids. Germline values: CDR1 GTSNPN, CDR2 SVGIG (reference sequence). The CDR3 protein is CAWSVRGTKVREQFF. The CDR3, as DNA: TGTGCCTGGAGTGTACGGGGGACAAAAGTTCGTGAGCAGTTCTTC.

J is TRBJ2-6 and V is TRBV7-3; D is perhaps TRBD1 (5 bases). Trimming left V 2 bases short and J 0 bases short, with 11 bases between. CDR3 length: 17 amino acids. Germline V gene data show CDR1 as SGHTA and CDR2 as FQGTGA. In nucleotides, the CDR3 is TGTGCCAGCAGCTTAGGTCCCACAGGCTCTGGGGCCAACGTCCTGACTTTC. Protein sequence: CASSLGPTGSGANVLTF. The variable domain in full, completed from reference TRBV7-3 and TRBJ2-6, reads GAGVSQTPSNKVTEKGKYVELRCDPISGHTALYWYRQSLGQGPEFLIYFQGTGAADDSGLPNDRFFAVRPEGSVSTLKIQRTERGDSAVYLCASSLGPTGSGANVLTFGAGSRLTVL.

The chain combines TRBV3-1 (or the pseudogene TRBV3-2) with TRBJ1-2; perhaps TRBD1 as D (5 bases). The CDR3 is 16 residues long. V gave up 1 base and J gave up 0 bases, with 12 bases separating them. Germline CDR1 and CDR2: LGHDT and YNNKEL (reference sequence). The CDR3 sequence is CASSQAGVLANYGYTF. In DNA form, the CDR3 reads TGTGCCAGCAGCCAAGCGGGGGTGCTAGCTAACTATGGCTACACCTTC.

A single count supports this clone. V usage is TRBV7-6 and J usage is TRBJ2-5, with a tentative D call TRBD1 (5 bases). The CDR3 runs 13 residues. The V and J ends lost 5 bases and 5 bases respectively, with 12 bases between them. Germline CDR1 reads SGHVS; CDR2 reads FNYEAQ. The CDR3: CASSINSGETQYF. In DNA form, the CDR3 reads TGTGCCAGCAGCATAAACTCAGGGGAGACCCAGTACTTC.

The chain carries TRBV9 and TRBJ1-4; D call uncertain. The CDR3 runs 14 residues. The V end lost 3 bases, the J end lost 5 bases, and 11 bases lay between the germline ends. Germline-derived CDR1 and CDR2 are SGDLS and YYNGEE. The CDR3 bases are TGTGCCAGCAGCGCGACGGTGGGGAATGAAAAACTGTTTTTT. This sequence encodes CASSATVGNEKLFF.

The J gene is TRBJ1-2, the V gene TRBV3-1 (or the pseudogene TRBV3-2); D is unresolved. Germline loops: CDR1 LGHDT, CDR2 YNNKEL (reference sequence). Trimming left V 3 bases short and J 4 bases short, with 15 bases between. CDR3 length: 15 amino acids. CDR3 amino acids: CASSQGKATLYGYTF. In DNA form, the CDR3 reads TGTGCCAGCAGCCAGGGGAAGGCGACTCTCTATGGCTACACCTTC.

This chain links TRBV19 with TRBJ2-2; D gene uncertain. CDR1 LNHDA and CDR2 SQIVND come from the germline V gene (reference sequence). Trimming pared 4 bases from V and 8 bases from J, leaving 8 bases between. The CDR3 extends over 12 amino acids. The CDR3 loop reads CASSRLSGELFF. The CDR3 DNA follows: TGTGCCAGTAGTAGACTCTCGGGGGAGCTGTTTTTT.

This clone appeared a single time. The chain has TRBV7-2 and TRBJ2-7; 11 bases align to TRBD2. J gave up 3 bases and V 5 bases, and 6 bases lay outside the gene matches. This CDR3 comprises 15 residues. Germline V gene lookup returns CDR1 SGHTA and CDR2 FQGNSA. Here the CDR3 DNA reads TGTGCCAGCAGCCCGCAAGGGACTAGCGGCTACGAGCAGTACTTC. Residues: CASSPQGTSGYEQYF.

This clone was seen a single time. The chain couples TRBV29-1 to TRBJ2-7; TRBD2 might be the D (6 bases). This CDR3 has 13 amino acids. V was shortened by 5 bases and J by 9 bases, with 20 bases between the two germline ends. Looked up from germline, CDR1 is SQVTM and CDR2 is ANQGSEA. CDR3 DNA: TGCAGCGTTAGAGTCGCGGGACTTAATGGGCAGTACTTC. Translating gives CSVRVAGLNGQYF.

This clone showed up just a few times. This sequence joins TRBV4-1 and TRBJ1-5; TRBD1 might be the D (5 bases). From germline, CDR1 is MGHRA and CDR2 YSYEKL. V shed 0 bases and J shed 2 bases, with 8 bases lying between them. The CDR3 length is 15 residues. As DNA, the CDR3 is TGCGCCAGCAGCCAAGAACTGACAGGCAATCAGCCCCAGCATTTT. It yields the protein CASSQELTGNQPQHF.

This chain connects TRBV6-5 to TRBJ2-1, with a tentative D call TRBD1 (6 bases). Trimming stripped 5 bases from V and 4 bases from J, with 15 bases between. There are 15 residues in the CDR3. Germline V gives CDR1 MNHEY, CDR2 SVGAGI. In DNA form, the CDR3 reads TGTGCCAGCAGTCCGGACAGCCTAAAGTACAATGAGCAGTTCTTC. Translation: CASSPDSLKYNEQFF.

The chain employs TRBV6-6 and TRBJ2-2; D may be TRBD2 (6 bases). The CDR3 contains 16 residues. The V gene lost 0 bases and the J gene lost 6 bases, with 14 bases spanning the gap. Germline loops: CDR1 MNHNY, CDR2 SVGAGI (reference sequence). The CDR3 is CASSYSLDYSAGELFF. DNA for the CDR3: TGTGCCAGCAGTTACTCTTTGGACTACTCAGCCGGGGAGCTGTTTTTT.

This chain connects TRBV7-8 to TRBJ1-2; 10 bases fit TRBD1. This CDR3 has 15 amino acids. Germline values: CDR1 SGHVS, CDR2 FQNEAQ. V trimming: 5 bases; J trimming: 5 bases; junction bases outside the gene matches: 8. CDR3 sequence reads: CASSQGQGPLYGYTF. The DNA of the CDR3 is TGTGCCAGCAGCCAGGGACAGGGGCCCCTGTATGGCTACACCTTC.

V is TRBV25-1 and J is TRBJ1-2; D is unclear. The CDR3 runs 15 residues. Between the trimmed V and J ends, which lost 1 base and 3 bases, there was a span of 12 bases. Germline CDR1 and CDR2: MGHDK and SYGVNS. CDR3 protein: CASSESAQLDYGYTF. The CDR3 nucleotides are TGTGCCAGCAGTGAATCGGCCCAACTAGACTATGGCTACACCTTC.

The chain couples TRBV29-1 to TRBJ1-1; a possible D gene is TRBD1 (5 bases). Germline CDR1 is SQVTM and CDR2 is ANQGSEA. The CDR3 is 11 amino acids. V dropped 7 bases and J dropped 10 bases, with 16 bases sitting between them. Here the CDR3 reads CSAPRDGGAFF. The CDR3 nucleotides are TGCAGCGCCCCCCGGGACGGGGGAGCTTTCTTT. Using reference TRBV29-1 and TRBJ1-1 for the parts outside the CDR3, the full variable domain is SAVISQKPSRDICQRGTSLTIQCQVDSQVTMMFWYRQQPGQSLTLIATANQGSEATYESGFVIDKFPISRPNLTFSTLTVSNMSPEDSSIYLCSAPRDGGAFFGQGTRLTVV.

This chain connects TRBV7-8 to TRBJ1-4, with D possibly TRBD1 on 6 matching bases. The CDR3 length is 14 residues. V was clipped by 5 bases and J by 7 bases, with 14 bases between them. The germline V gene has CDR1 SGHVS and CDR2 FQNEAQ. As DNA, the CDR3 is TGTGCCAGCAGCGCGGCCAGGGGAATTGAAAAACTGTTTTTT. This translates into CASSAARGIEKLFF.

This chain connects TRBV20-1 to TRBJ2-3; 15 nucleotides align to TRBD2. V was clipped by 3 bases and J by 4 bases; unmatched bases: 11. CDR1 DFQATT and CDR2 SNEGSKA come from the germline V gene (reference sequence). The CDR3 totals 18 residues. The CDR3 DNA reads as TGCAGTGCTAGTTCCGGACTAGCGGGAGGGCTAACTGCAGATACGCAGTATTTT. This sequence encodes CSASSGLAGGLTADTQYF.

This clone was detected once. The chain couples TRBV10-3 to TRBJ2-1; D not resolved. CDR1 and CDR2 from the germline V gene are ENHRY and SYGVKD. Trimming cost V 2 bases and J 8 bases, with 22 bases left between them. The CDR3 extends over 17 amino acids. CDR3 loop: CAISEIKIPFLIDEQFF. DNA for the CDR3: TGTGCCATCAGTGAGATCAAGATCCCTTTTTTGATCGATGAGCAGTTCTTC.

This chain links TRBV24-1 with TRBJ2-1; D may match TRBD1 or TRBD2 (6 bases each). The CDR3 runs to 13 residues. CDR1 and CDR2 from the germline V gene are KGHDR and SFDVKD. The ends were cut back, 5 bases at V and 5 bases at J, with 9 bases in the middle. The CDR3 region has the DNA TGTGCCACCAGTGGCGGGACAAACAATGAGCAGTTCTTC. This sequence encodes CATSGGTNNEQFF.